The clone carrying this T cell receptor (beta chain) was seen only once. Its antigen remains unidentified. The data are from a study of shared clonotypes between healthy human individuals. In the study overall: Donors, aged 18 to 49, were a couple of women and a few men. General study findings and limits: Expectations were that clonotype sharing among donors would be affected by sequencing depth. Represented diversity, genetic and exposure-history alike, was limited by few donors.

Per germline, CDR1 MNHEY and CDR2 SMNVEV (reference sequence). This CDR3 is built from 19 residues. Trimming took 8 bases from V and 2 from J; bases not matched to a gene: 23. Some clones are missing from TCRdb's copy, which holds only in-frame ones; the method was immunoSEQ multiplex PCR. Among under 2.5 million clones listed, less than 95% were seen once. The sequencing input was naive CD4+ T cells from PBMCs. Subset in this sample: CD45RA+ positively selected. The sequence was collected from a young man in good health. Some clones in this sample may be carry-over from other donors' samples. The gene calls are TRBV27 and TRBJ2-7; TRBD1 matches 8 bases. The CDR3 coding sequence is TGTGCCAGCGGGGCAATTCGGACAGGGTGGGCAGCGCCCGCCTACGAGCAGTACTTC. It specifies CASGAIRTGWAAPAYEQYF.